The next 3 T cell receptor beta chains were all read from a single sample in a study of post-analysis software for immune sequencing data. Study-wide points: Five or six TRBV segments, TRBV5-6, TRBV5-1 and TRBV20-1 among them, were found more frequent in patients than controls.

Presence of unique molecular identifiers characterized the TCR beta cDNA libraries. TCRdb analysed the PCR reads with MiXCR anew, one entry per CDR3 protein. In the table there are about 540,000 distinct CDR3 sequences, about a third of which are singletons. These receptors' targets are unknown. Sequenced input: blood. The receptors come from a girl younger than 18 with multiple sclerosis.

The J gene is TRBJ1-6, the V gene TRBV12-3 or TRBV12-4; D remains unclear. V lost 5 bases to trimming and J lost 10 bases, with 15 bases between them. This CDR3 region has 14 residues. CDR3 residues: CASSRVLSQSPLHF. CDR3 DNA: TGTGCCAGCAGTCGGGTCTTAAGTCAATCACCCCTCCACTTT.

In its sample, this clonotype was seen a few times. V and J are TRBV13 and TRBJ2-5; 7 bases line up with TRBD1. This CDR3 is 14 amino acids long. The ends lost 5 bases at V and 3 bases at J; junction bases unmatched: 6. Germline V gene data show CDR1 as PRHDT and CDR2 as FYEKMQ (reference sequence). CDR3 in DNA: TGTGCCAGCAGCCCCGACAGGGTGGAAGAGACCCAGTACTTC. It specifies CASSPDRVEETQYF. The full variable domain, its missing parts supplied by reference TRBV13 and TRBJ2-5, is AAGVIQSPRHLIKEKRETATLKCYPIPRHDTVYWYQQGPGQDPQFLISFYEKMQSDKGSIPDRFSAQQFSDYHSELNMSSLELGDSALYFCASSPDRVEETQYFGPGTRLLVL.

This clonotype turned up a few times. V usage is TRBV11-2 and J usage is TRBJ2-3; 11 bases are a match to TRBD2. The germline CDR1 and CDR2 sequences are SGHAT and FQNNGV. The CDR3 has 13 amino acids. The V and J ends lost 9 bases and 8 bases, in that order; junction bases with no gene match: 7. The DNA of the CDR3 is TGTGCCAGTCTAGCTAGCGGGGGGACTACGCAGTATTTT. It yields the protein CASLASGGTTQYF. The whole variable domain, remainder taken from reference TRBV11-2 and TRBJ2-3, is EAGVAQSPRYKIIEKRQSVAFWCNPISGHATLYWYQQILGQGPKLLIQFQNNGVVDDSQLPKDRFSAERLKGVDSTLKIQPAKLEDSAVYLCASLASGGTTQYFGPGTRLTVL.